The 24 T cell receptor beta chains listed next were all sequenced from one sample in a study of vaccination effects on CD4 cells after COVID-19 (dated by TCRdb to between 2021 and 2024). The library was made by the immunoSEQ multiplex PCR assay. Not all clones reach the TCRdb copy of this immuneACCESS table, which keeps in-frame sequences only. Checked studies attribute under half of the gap to unresolved V genes and leave the rest unexplained. The sample yields about 73,000 clones; about 79% were counted once. The ten most abundant clones make up roughly a tenth of the sample. In the ViraFEST assay, PBMC were stimulated with viral peptide pools, and TCR sequencing was then used to find antigen-specific CD4+ T cell clonotypes based on their expansion. After around eleven days of culture, CD4+ T cells were isolated with the EasySep CD4+ T cell isolation kit. None of the healthy vaccine recipients had a prior SARS-CoV-2 infection, which was confirmed by nucleocapsid antibody tests that came back negative both before and after vaccination.

No antigen is known for these receptors. Specimen: CD4+ T cells from PBMCs cultured with SARS-CoV-2 spike peptides, collected before COVID-19 vaccination. What this sample's cell subset or site label stands for: SARS-CoV-2 spike overlapping peptide pool stimulation. The receptor set was obtained from a human donor who received a COVID-19 vaccine.

The chain links TRBV5-5 to TRBJ2-2; possibly TRBD2 for D (6 bases). With 6 bases removed from V and 5 bases from J, the gap between germline ends came to 11 bases. The CDR3 is 13 residues long. The germline gives CDR1 SGHKS, CDR2 YYEKEE (reference sequence). CDR3 loop: CASTQGGTGELFF. Here the CDR3 DNA reads TGTGCCAGCACCCAGGGAGGAACCGGGGAGCTGTTTTTT.

Here the CDR3 reads CASSIRQGAVYGYTF. The CDR3 DNA sequence: TGTGCCAGCAGCATTAGACAGGGCGCAGTCTATGGCTACACCTTC. This chain connects TRBV7-2 to TRBJ1-2; 7 bases line up with TRBD1. The ends lost 5 bases at V and 4 bases at J; junction bases unmatched: 10. This CDR3 contains 15 residues. The V gene's germline CDR1 is SGHTA and CDR2 FQGNSA. The full variable domain, with the rest looked up from reference TRBV7-2 and TRBJ1-2, is GAGVSQSPSNKVTEKGKDVELRCDPISGHTALYWYRQSLGQGLEFLIYFQGNSAPDKSGLPSDRFSAERTGGSVSTLTIQRTQQEDSAVYLCASSIRQGAVYGYTFGSGTRLTVV.

The V call is TRBV18, the J call TRBJ1-1, with unresolved D. Germline CDR1 KGHSH, CDR2 LQKENI. Trimming left V 5 bases short and J 7 bases short, with 20 bases between. The CDR3 is 15 residues long. CDR3 loop: CASSNFGETGSEAFF. The CDR3 bases are TGTGCCAGCTCAAATTTCGGAGAGACGGGGAGTGAAGCTTTCTTT. The whole variable domain, filled in from reference TRBV18 and TRBJ1-1, reads NAGVMQNPRHLVRRRGQEARLRCSPMKGHSHVYWYRQLPEEGLKFMVYLQKENIIDESGMPKERFSAEFPKEGPSILRIQQVVRGDSAAYFCASSNFGETGSEAFFGQGTRLTVV.

This clone was counted only a few times. Here the CDR3 DNA reads TGCGCCAGCCCGGAGGAGGAGAACTACGAGCAGTACGTC. This translates into CASPEEENYEQYV. This chain joins TRBV10-1 and TRBJ2-7; TRBD2 is a possible D gene (5 bases). CDR1 and CDR2 from the germline V gene are WNHNN and SYGVQD (reference sequence). V was shortened by 8 bases and J by 3 bases, with 14 bases between the two germline ends. CDR3 size: 13 residues.

The V gene is TRBV7-2, the J gene TRBJ2-5, with 13 bases lining up with TRBD2. Trimming at V came to 5 bases and at J to 6 bases, leaving 9 bases not matched to a gene. The CDR3 totals 16 residues. The germline V gene has CDR1 SGHTA and CDR2 FQGNSA. CDR3 protein: CASSAGTSGVGKTQYF. The CDR3, as DNA: TGTGCCAGCAGCGCAGGGACTAGCGGGGTCGGAAAGACCCAGTACTTC.

The chain combines TRBV3-1 (or the pseudogene TRBV3-2) with TRBJ2-2, with D uncertain. This CDR3 is 13 amino acids long. V was cut by 1 base and J by 6 bases, with 6 bases left in between. Germline V gene data show CDR1 as LGHDT and CDR2 as YNNKEL (reference sequence). In nucleotides, the CDR3 is TGTGCCAGCAGCCAAGTTTTAGCCGGGGAGCTGTTTTTT. Encoded protein: CASSQVLAGELFF.

The rearrangement joins TRBV4-1 to TRBJ1-3; unclear D gene. In germline, CDR1 is MGHRA, CDR2 YSYEKL. The CDR3 has 14 residues. The V end was cut by 2 bases, the J end by 2 bases, with 7 bases between. This CDR3 is CASSQSRTGNTIYF. The CDR3 coding sequence is TGCGCCAGCAGCCAATCCCGGACTGGAAACACCATATATTTT.

The V and J genes are TRBV6-5 and TRBJ2-5; TRBD1 matches at 7 bases. The CDR3 extends over 14 amino acids. CDR1 is MNHEY and CDR2 is SVGAGI in the germline V gene. J was trimmed by 4 bases and V by 6 bases; bases with no gene match: 8. DNA of the CDR3: TGTGCCAGCAGCGACACTCACAGGGGAGAGACCCAGTACTTC. Translation gives CASSDTHRGETQYF.

The V and J genes are TRBV7-9 and TRBJ1-3, with TRBD1 matching over 7 bases. V was clipped by 5 bases and J by 3 bases; unmatched bases: 4. CDR1 SEHNR and CDR2 FQNEAQ come from the germline V gene (reference sequence). This CDR3 is 14 amino acids long. CDR3 nucleotides: TGTGCCAGCAGCCCTAGGGGGCTTGGAAACACCATATATTTT. It specifies CASSPRGLGNTIYF.

This clone appeared once. CDR3 DNA: TGTGCCAGCTCATCACAGGGGCACACTGAAGCTTTCTTT. Its protein is CASSSQGHTEAFF. The chain combines TRBV18 with TRBJ1-1; 7 bases line up with TRBD1. The CDR3 runs 13 residues. The V gene's germline CDR1 is KGHSH and CDR2 LQKENI. After removal of 5 bases from V and 3 bases from J, the junction contained 3 bases not matched to a gene.

The chain uses TRBV12-3 or TRBV12-4 and TRBJ1-2; no firm D call. This CDR3 comprises 13 residues. Trimming stripped 1 base from V and 8 bases from J, with 11 bases between. This CDR3 is CASSLGRLVGYTF. In nucleotides, the CDR3 is TGTGCCAGCAGTTTAGGACGGCTTGTGGGCTACACCTTC.

This clone appeared a single time. This sequence joins TRBV19 and TRBJ1-2; D gene unclear. Trimming removed 6 bases from V and 1 base from J, with 9 bases in between. The CDR3 sequence is 13 residues long. The germline V gene has CDR1 LNHDA and CDR2 SQIVND (reference sequence). The CDR3 DNA reads as TGTGCCAGTAGAACCCCCGGTAACTATGGCTACACCTTC. Translating it yields CASRTPGNYGYTF.

The chain joins TRBV3-1 (or the pseudogene TRBV3-2) to TRBJ1-1; D not certain. The germline V gene has CDR1 LGHDT and CDR2 YNNKEL (reference sequence). V lost 2 bases, J lost 12 bases, and 16 bases lay in between. The CDR3 runs to 13 residues. CDR3: CASSQRIDGVTFF. CDR3 in DNA: TGTGCCAGCAGCCAAAGGATCGACGGGGTGACTTTCTTT.

The V gene is TRBV20-1, the J gene TRBJ2-3; 11 nucleotides align to TRBD2. V lost 3 bases to trimming and J lost 3 bases; unmatched junction nucleotides: 5. Germline lookup yields CDR1 DFQATT and CDR2 SNEGSKA (reference sequence). The CDR3 sequence is 15 residues long. CDR3 coding DNA: TGCAGTGCTAGTGAGGCTAGCGGGGGGACAGATACGCAGTATTTT. Residues: CSASEASGGTDTQYF.

V gene TRBV27 combines with J gene TRBJ2-7; 15 bases match TRBD2. The CDR3 consists of 18 residues. The V and J ends lost 5 bases and 6 bases, in that order; junction bases with no gene match: 14. CDR1 is MNHEY, CDR2 SMNVEV, per germline (reference sequence). CDR3 residues: CASSPSGLAGGQRSEQYV. CDR3 in DNA: TGTGCCAGCAGTCCATCCGGACTAGCGGGGGGGCAAAGAAGCGAGCAGTACGTC.

The gene calls are TRBV20-1 and TRBJ1-1; D uncertain. CDR1 is DFQATT and CDR2 is SNEGSKA in the germline V gene (reference sequence). V was shortened by 3 bases and J by 2 bases, with 7 bases between the two germline ends. This CDR3 has 12 residues. CDR3 sequence (DNA): TGCAGTGCTAGTCTGAGAAACACTGAAGCTTTCTTT. As protein: CSASLRNTEAFF.

This chain joins TRBV20-1 and TRBJ2-3; D gene ambiguous. The CDR3 is made up of 16 amino acids. V was shortened by 3 bases and J by 0 bases, with 16 bases between the two germline ends. Germline CDR1 is DFQATT and CDR2 is SNEGSKA (reference sequence). CDR3 sequence: CSASRVALTSTDTQYF. In nucleotides, the CDR3 is TGCAGTGCTAGTCGGGTTGCCTTGACTAGCACAGATACGCAGTATTTT.

Notes on this clone: At one end the junction does not follow the germline gene, possibly because of a read error. J is TRBJ1-4 and V is TRBV10-3, with 8 bases matching TRBD1. Germline V gene lookup returns CDR1 ENHRY and CDR2 SYGVKD. The CDR3 is made up of 13 amino acids. The CDR3 reads CASSDRGFEKLFF. The DNA of the CDR3 is TGTGCCAGCAGTGACAGGGGATTTGAAAAACTGTTTTTT.

V gene TRBV6-1 combines with J gene TRBJ2-7; TRBD2 matches 10 bases. V lost 2 bases to trimming and J lost 4 bases; unmatched junction nucleotides: 8. The germline CDR1 and CDR2 sequences are MNHNS and SASEGT. This CDR3 contains 16 residues. CDR3 sequence reads: CASSESGSGRGYEQYV. CDR3 sequence (DNA): TGTGCCAGCAGTGAATCCGGGAGCGGGAGGGGGTACGAGCAGTACGTC.

In its sample, this clone was seen a few times. CDR3 coding DNA: TGTGCCAGCAGCGTAGTAACGGGAGTAGCTTTCTTT. This codes for CASSVVTGVAFF. V is TRBV9 and J is TRBJ1-1; D is unclear. Germline V lookup: CDR1 SGDLS, CDR2 YYNGEE. The V gene lost 0 bases and the J gene lost 10 bases, with 10 bases spanning the gap. The CDR3 has 12 residues.

The V and J genes are TRBV4-3 and TRBJ1-4; the match to TRBD1 covers 8 bases. Germline CDR1 LGHNA, CDR2 YSLEER. This CDR3 comprises 15 residues. Trimming removed 3 bases from V and 5 bases from J; junction bases left unmatched: 5. The CDR3 nucleotides read TGCGCCAGCAGCCAGGCGGGACAGGAGAATGAAAAACTGTTTTTT. It is translated as CASSQAGQENEKLFF.

The rearrangement uses TRBV2 and TRBJ2-1; 10 bases align to TRBD1. There are 13 residues in the CDR3. J gave up 6 bases and V 6 bases, and 2 bases lay outside the gene matches. The germline CDR1 and CDR2 sequences are SNHLY and FYNNEI. Here the CDR3 DNA reads TGTGCCAGCAGGGGGGACAGGGGCAATGAGCAGTTCTTC. It codes for CASRGDRGNEQFF.

This rearrangement joins TRBV6-2 or TRBV6-3 to TRBJ1-2; 8 nucleotides agree with TRBD1. The CDR3 contains 14 residues. Germline V CDR1 and CDR2: MNHEY, SVGEGT. Trimming removed 5 bases from V and 2 bases from J; junction bases left unmatched: 4. The CDR3 spells CASSLGTGNYGYTF. CDR3 nucleotide sequence: TGTGCCAGCAGTCTCGGGACAGGAAACTATGGCTACACCTTC.

Only a few counts were recorded for this clone. The chain is built from TRBV9 and TRBJ2-2; D remains ambiguous. The germline CDR1 and CDR2 sequences are SGDLS and YYNGEE. The CDR3 spans 14 residues. V lost 4 bases, J lost 4 bases, and 11 bases lay in between. CDR3 in amino acids: CASSSSTVTGELFF. As DNA, the CDR3 is TGTGCCAGCAGCTCTTCGACGGTCACCGGGGAGCTGTTTTTT.